This entry describes one TCR beta chain. With 1 base clipped from V and 9 bases from J, the junction kept 9 bases outside the gene matches. Germline CDR1 reads DFQATT; CDR2 reads SNEGSKA (reference sequence). CDR3 length equals 14 residues. What was amplified from RNA transcripts were TCR beta CDR3 regions. The TCR CDR3 was amplified in a first-round RT-PCR using the HTBI primer set. TCRdb reanalysed the multiplex PCR reads using MiXCR and keeps one entry per CDR3 protein. Of 700,000 to 850,000 distinct CDR3 sequences listed, 35% are singletons. This sample was included in a study of T cells in Graves' hyperthyroidism and ophthalmopathy.

What was sequenced was blood. The rearrangement uses TRBV20-1 and TRBJ2-7; 10 bases match TRBD2. The origin of this receptor is a woman in her 40s with Graves' hyperthyroidism. The CDR3 is CSARVSGRRDTQYF. CDR3 bases: TGCAGTGCTAGAGTTAGCGGGAGGAGAGATACGCAGTACTTC.